This T cell receptor (beta chain) was retrieved from a study of T cell repertoires in ileal Crohn's disease. Libraries were prepared by immunoSEQ multiplex PCR; TCRdb keeps only in-frame clonotypes and omits some of them. In the table there are around 17,000 clones, about 90% of which are singletons. Germline V gene data show CDR1 as SGHRS and CDR2 as YFSETQ. The CDR3 has 13 residues. V was clipped by 4 bases and J by 6 bases; unmatched bases: 4. This rearrangement joins TRBV5-1 to TRBJ2-1, with 7 bases lining up with TRBD2. The sequence derives from an adult with Crohn's disease. The sequenced sample was ileal tissue. The CDR3 sequence is CASSTLARNEQFF. The CDR3 DNA reads TGCGCCAGCAGCACACTAGCGCGCAATGAGCAGTTCTTC.